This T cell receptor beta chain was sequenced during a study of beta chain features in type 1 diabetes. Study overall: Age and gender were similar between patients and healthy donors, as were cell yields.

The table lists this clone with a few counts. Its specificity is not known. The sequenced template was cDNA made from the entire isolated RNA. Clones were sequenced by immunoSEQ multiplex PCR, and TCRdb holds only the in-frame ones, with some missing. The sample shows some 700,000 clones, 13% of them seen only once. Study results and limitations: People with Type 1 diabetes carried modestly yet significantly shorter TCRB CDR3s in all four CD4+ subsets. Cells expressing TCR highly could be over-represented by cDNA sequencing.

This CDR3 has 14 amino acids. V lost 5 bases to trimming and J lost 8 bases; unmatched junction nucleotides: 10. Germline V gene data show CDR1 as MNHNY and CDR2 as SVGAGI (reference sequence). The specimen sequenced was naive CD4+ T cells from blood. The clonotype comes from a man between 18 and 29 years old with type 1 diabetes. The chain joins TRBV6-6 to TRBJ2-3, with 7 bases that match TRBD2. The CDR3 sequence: CASSRLARDATQYF. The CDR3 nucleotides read TGTGCCAGCAGTAGACTAGCAAGGGATGCTACGCAGTATTTT.